The 27 T cell receptor beta chains presented below share a single source sample, sequenced in a study of read filtering for tumor transcriptome and immune sequencing. The library was built from roughly 400 ng RNA with molecular barcoded adaptors for alpha/delta and beta/gamma chains. TCRdb re-called the reads with MiXCR, one entry per CDR3 protein. The sample lists roughly 93,000 distinct CDR3 sequences, 20% to 25% occurring once. The source material was a population of CD138-negative cells sorted from bone marrow. These receptor sequences come from a donor aged 40 or over with multiple myeloma.

Notes on this clonotype: This may stem from a read error, because a much larger clone lies one nucleotide away. V gene TRBV11-2 combines with J gene TRBJ1-2; no definite D call. The V and J ends lost 5 bases and 3 bases respectively, with 13 bases between them. The CDR3 is made up of 14 amino acids. CDR1 is SGHAT and CDR2 is FQNNGV in the germline V gene. CDR3 sequence: CASSPLLGDYGYTF. The CDR3 DNA sequence: TGTGCCAGCAGCCCCCTGCTCGGTGACTATGGCTACACCTTC.

Details on this clonotype: A much larger clone lies a single base off, so this may be a read error. V and J are TRBV6-6 and TRBJ2-2; 8 nucleotides agree with TRBD2. The germline CDR1 and CDR2 sequences are MNHNY and SVGAGI (reference sequence). V shed 5 bases and J 4 bases; nucleotides not matched to a gene: 9. CDR3 length equals 16 residues. The CDR3 spells CASSPRGGQSTGELFF. CDR3 DNA: TGTGCCAGCAGTCCCCGGGGGGGGCAGAGCACCGGGGAGCTGTTTTTT.

The V gene is TRBV20-1, the J gene TRBJ2-3; 8 bases fit TRBD2. This CDR3 spans 17 amino acids. From germline, CDR1 is DFQATT and CDR2 SNEGSKA (reference sequence). The V gene end was trimmed by 5 bases and the J gene end by 4 bases; junction bases not matched to a gene: 17. CDR3 sequence reads: CSARSPGLVGLADTQYF. The DNA for the CDR3 is TGCAGTGCTCGCTCTCCGGGACTAGTAGGCCTGGCAGATACGCAGTATTTT.

Many counts were recorded for this clonotype. The gene calls are TRBV19 and TRBJ2-1; TRBD2 matches 7 bases. CDR3 size: 13 residues. Trimming removed 9 bases from V and 0 bases from J; junction bases left unmatched: 2. From germline, CDR1 is LNHDA and CDR2 SQIVND (reference sequence). The CDR3 nucleotides are TGTGCCAGCCGGACTAGCTCCTACAATGAGCAGTTCTTC. Translation: CASRTSSYNEQFF.

A word on this clonotype: One junction end does not reproduce the germline sequence, and a read error may be involved. The chain joins TRBV29-1 to TRBJ1-6; 10 nucleotides agree with TRBD1. The CDR3 length is 14 residues. The germline V gene has CDR1 SQVTM and CDR2 ANQGSEA. The CDR3 DNA sequence: TGCAGCTATAACCGGGACAGGGGAGATTCGCCCCTCCACTTT. Its translation: CSYNRDRGDSPLHF.

As for this clonotype: This could be a read error, since a much larger clone is one nucleotide away. CDR3 sequence reads: CASRLQGEQHF. The DNA of the CDR3 is TGTGCCAGCAGACTTCAGGGGGAGCAGCACTTC. V gene TRBV12-3 or TRBV12-4 combines with J gene TRBJ2-7; 7 nucleotides match TRBD1. The CDR3 covers 11 residues.

The J gene is TRBJ1-2, the V gene TRBV6-6; unclear D gene. CDR1 and CDR2 from the germline V gene are MNHNY and SVGAGI (reference sequence). The germline V and J ends were trimmed by 0 bases and 4 bases, with 21 bases remaining between them. The CDR3 sequence is 18 residues long. In DNA, the CDR3 is TGTGCCAGCAGTTACTCGACGGGGAATAGTCCCTTTGGCTATGGCTACACCTTC. This encodes CASSYSTGNSPFGYGYTF.

On this clonotype: This may stem from a read error, because a much larger clone lies one nucleotide away. This chain joins TRBV28 and TRBJ2-7; D not resolved. The germline gives CDR1 MDHEN, CDR2 SYDVKM. There are 13 residues in the CDR3. The CDR3 is CASGFPSRHEQYF. The CDR3 DNA reads TGTGCCAGCGGTTTCCCCTCGAGGCACGAGCAGTACTTC.

This clonotype was recorded once. This chain connects TRBV20-1 to TRBJ1-1; 12 nucleotides align to TRBD1. The germline V gene has CDR1 DFQATT and CDR2 SNEGSKA (reference sequence). V was pared by 4 bases and J by 0 bases, with 6 bases of the junction left unmatched. This CDR3 is 16 amino acids long. The CDR3 loop is CSAKGQGAVVNTEAFF. The CDR3 bases are TGCAGTGCTAAGGGACAGGGGGCCGTCGTGAACACTGAAGCTTTCTTT.

This clonotype was recorded at least ten times. The V call is TRBV5-1, the J call TRBJ2-5; TRBD1 aligns across 7 bases. J was trimmed by 1 base and V by 3 bases; bases with no gene match: 3. Germline V gene data show CDR1 as SGHRS and CDR2 as YFSETQ. The CDR3 has 14 residues. The DNA of the CDR3 is TGCGCCAGCAGCTCCGGGGACAGCCAAGAGACCCAGTACTTC. Amino acids: CASSSGDSQETQYF.

This clonotype was picked up one time. This could be a read error, since a much larger clone is one nucleotide away. The chain uses TRBV5-1 and TRBJ2-7; D is possibly TRBD1 (6 bases). CDR3 size: 13 residues. Germline-derived CDR1 and CDR2 are SGHRS and YFSETQ. The V end lost 3 bases, the J end lost 3 bases, and 10 bases lay between the germline ends. The CDR3: CASSYKQGYEQYF. DNA of the CDR3: TGCGCCAGCAGCTACAAACAGGGCTACGAGCAGTACTTC.

In regard to this clonotype: Possible read error: a much larger clone is one base away. The chain carries TRBV7-9 and TRBJ1-1, with D unclear. This CDR3 region has 14 residues. Germline CDR1 is SEHNR and CDR2 is FQNEAQ (reference sequence). CDR3 DNA sequence: TGTGCCAGCAGCTCTACGGCTGCGCACACTGAAGCTCTCTTT. Translated, it gives CASSSTAAHTEALF.

This clonotype showed up many times. The genes are TRBV18 and TRBJ2-5; D unclear. V was shortened by 0 bases and J by 0 bases, with 11 bases between the two germline ends. The CDR3 consists of 16 residues. CDR1 and CDR2 (germline): KGHSH, LQKENI. CDR3 DNA: TGTGCCAGCTCACCACCGACAAGGTCGTACCAAGAGACCCAGTACTTC. Translated, it gives CASSPPTRSYQETQYF.

At least ten counts were recorded for this clonotype. V usage is TRBV5-1 and J usage is TRBJ2-3; D is ambiguous. CDR3 length: 12 amino acids. V lost 0 bases and J 6 bases, leaving 5 bases between the germline ends. CDR1 is SGHRS, CDR2 YFSETQ, per germline. CDR3 protein: CASSLAADTQYF. The CDR3 bases are TGCGCCAGCAGCTTGGCCGCCGATACGCAGTATTTT. The entire variable domain, with the rest obtained from reference TRBV5-1 and TRBJ2-3, is as follows: KAGVTQTPRYLIKTRGQQVTLSCSPISGHRSVSWYQQTPGQGLQFLFEYFSETQRNKGNFPGRFSGRQFSNSRSEMNVSTLELGDSALYLCASSLAADTQYFGPGTRLTVL.

This clonotype was observed a few times. The V and J genes are TRBV28 and TRBJ1-5; D remains ambiguous. The germline V gene encodes CDR1 MDHEN and CDR2 SYDVKM. This CDR3 has 14 amino acids. Trimming stripped 8 bases from V and 4 bases from J, with 15 bases between. The CDR3 sequence: CASSRSFSNQPQHF. CDR3 nucleotide sequence: TGTGCCAGCTCGAGGTCGTTTTCGAATCAGCCCCAGCATTTT.

The sample holds many counts of this clonotype. The chain links TRBV20-1 to TRBJ2-5; TRBD1 might be the D (5 bases). The length of the CDR3 is 14 residues. Per the germline V gene, CDR1 is DFQATT and CDR2 is SNEGSKA (reference sequence). Here the CDR3 reads CSPKGWPAQETQYF. The CDR3 DNA is TGCAGCCCAAAGGGGTGGCCAGCCCAAGAGACCCAGTACTTC.

Many counts were recorded for this clonotype. The chain carries TRBV5-5 and TRBJ2-1, with TRBD1 identical over 7 bases. The CDR3 consists of 15 residues. Looked up from germline, CDR1 is SGHKS and CDR2 is YYEKEE (reference sequence). V trimming: 4 bases; J trimming: 3 bases; junction bases outside the gene matches: 7. This CDR3 reads CASSTGTASYNEQFF. The CDR3 coding sequence is TGTGCCAGCAGCACGGGGACAGCGAGCTACAATGAGCAGTTCTTC.

This clonotype was counted many times. The V gene is TRBV3-1, the J gene TRBJ2-1; 10 nucleotides match TRBD2. Per the germline V gene, CDR1 is LGHDT and CDR2 is YNNKEL (reference sequence). Unmatched junction bases numbered 10, after V lost 5 bases and J lost 0 bases. This CDR3 is built from 18 residues. CDR3 residues: CASSFKGGTSDSYNEQFF. CDR3 nucleotide sequence: TGTGCCAGCAGCTTTAAAGGGGGGACTAGCGACTCCTACAATGAGCAGTTCTTC.

Of note for this clonotype: One base away lies a much larger clone, so this may be a sequencing read error. This likely comes from a read error, as the CDR3 has no conserved phenylalanine or tryptophan at its end. J is TRBJ2-5 and V is TRBV2; 7 nucleotides line up with TRBD1. CDR3 length equals 13 residues. Trimming at V came to 5 bases and at J to 3 bases, leaving 3 bases not matched to a gene. CDR1 and CDR2 from the germline V gene are SNHLY and FYNNEI. This chain's CDR3 is CASSRGLKETQYL. CDR3 DNA: TGTGCCAGCAGTAGGGGGCTGAAAGAGACCCAGTACCTC.

This clonotype occurred a few times. This chain links TRBV2 with TRBJ1-2, with TRBD1 identical over 8 bases. Trimming removed 6 bases from V and 2 bases from J; junction bases left unmatched: 2. Germline CDR1 is SNHLY and CDR2 is FYNNEI. CDR3 size: 13 residues. The CDR3, as DNA: TGTGCCAGCAGCACAGGGGGGAACTATGGCTACACCTTC. Its translation is CASSTGGNYGYTF.

This clonotype was seen repeatedly, ten times or more. The chain carries TRBV5-6 and TRBJ1-1, with a possible D match to TRBD1 (5 bases). This CDR3 is 14 amino acids long. Per the germline V gene, CDR1 is SGHDT and CDR2 is YYEEEE. The V end lost 5 bases, the J end lost 4 bases, and 15 bases lay between the germline ends. As DNA, the CDR3 is TGTGCCAGCAGTCCGGGACGGGGGACCACTGAAGCTTTCTTT. Encoded protein: CASSPGRGTTEAFF.

The chain combines TRBV5-1 with TRBJ2-7; D possibly corresponds to TRBD1 (6 bases). Germline V CDR1 and CDR2: SGHRS, YFSETQ. The V gene lost 5 bases and the J gene lost 2 bases, with 14 bases spanning the gap. The CDR3 has 14 residues. The chain's CDR3 is CASSSGTPAYEQYF. In DNA form, the CDR3 reads TGCGCCAGCAGTTCCGGGACACCAGCCTACGAGCAGTACTTC.

In its sample, this clonotype was seen many times. The rearrangement joins TRBV11-2 to TRBJ1-1; D perhaps matches TRBD1 (6 bases). Trimming removed 4 bases from V and 7 bases from J, with 16 bases in between. This CDR3 is built from 14 residues. In germline, CDR1 is SGHAT, CDR2 FQNNGV. The CDR3 reads CASSSSGGPGEAFF. The CDR3 nucleotides read TGTGCCAGCAGCTCTAGCGGGGGCCCGGGTGAAGCTTTCTTT. Based on the CDR3 plus reference TRBV11-2 and TRBJ1-1, the full variable domain is EAGVAQSPRYKIIEKRQSVAFWCNPISGHATLYWYQQILGQGPKLLIQFQNNGVVDDSQLPKDRFSAERLKGVDSTLKIQPAKLEDSAVYLCASSSSGGPGEAFFGQGTRLTVV.

With respect to this clonotype: With a much larger clone just one base away, this may be a read error. This chain connects TRBV2 to TRBJ2-5; D gene unclear. In germline, CDR1 is SNHLY, CDR2 FYNNEI. The CDR3 runs to 13 residues. V dropped 4 bases and J dropped 7 bases, with 13 bases sitting between them. CDR3 coding DNA: TGTGCCAGCAGTGTCAGAGGCTCGGCGACCCAGTACTTC. Its translation is CASSVRGSATQYF.

There are many counts of this clonotype. The chain uses TRBV23-1 and TRBJ1-5; 7 bases fit TRBD1. TRBV23-1 is designated an ORF whose function remains uncertain. The CDR3 totals 16 residues. V shed 5 bases and J 2 bases; nucleotides not matched to a gene: 9. The CDR3 DNA sequence: TGCGCCAGCAGTGGGAACCGGGACAGACGCAATCAGCCCCAGCATTTT. Protein: CASSGNRDRRNQPQHF.

This clonotype was recorded at least ten times. CDR3 residues: CSAIRGNTEAFF. CDR3 nucleotides: TGCAGTGCTATTAGGGGGAACACTGAAGCTTTCTTT. V usage is TRBV20-1 and J usage is TRBJ1-1; a weak D match, TRBD1 (5 bases). The V gene's germline CDR1 is DFQATT and CDR2 SNEGSKA (reference sequence). This CDR3 comprises 12 residues. Trimming took off 4 bases at V and 1 base at J, with 7 bases between the two ends.

The chain employs TRBV19 and TRBJ2-2, with D hard to call. V was clipped by 3 bases and J by 5 bases, with 7 bases between them. The germline V gene encodes CDR1 LNHDA and CDR2 SQIVND (reference sequence). CDR3 length: 13 residues. The CDR3 is CASSIGGTGELFF. The CDR3 DNA sequence: TGTGCCAGTAGTATCGGTGGTACCGGGGAGCTGTTTTTT.